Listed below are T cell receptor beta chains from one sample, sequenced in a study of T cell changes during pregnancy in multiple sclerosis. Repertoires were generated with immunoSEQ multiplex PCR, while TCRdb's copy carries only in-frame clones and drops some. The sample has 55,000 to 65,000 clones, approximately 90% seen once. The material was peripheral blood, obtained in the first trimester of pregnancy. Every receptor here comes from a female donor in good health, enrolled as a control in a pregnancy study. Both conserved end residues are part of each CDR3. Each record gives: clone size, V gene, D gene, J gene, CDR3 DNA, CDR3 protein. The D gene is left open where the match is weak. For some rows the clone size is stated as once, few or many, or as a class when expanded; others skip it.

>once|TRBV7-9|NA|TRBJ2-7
TGTGCCAGCAGCTCCCAAGAGGCCAGCTACGAGCAGTACTTC
CASSSQEASYEQYF
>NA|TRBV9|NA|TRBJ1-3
TGTGCCAGCAATGCGGGAGCCTCTGGAAACACCATATATTTT
CASNAGASGNTIYF
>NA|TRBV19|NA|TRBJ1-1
TGTGCCAGTAGTATAGATCCTCGGGGGGGCACTGAAGCTTTCTTT
CASSIDPRGGTEAFF
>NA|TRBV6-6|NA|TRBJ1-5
TGTGCCAGCAGTTACGGGCCAGATAGCAATCAGCCCCAGCATTTT
CASSYGPDSNQPQHF
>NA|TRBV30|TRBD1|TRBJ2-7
TGTGCCTGGGATACAGGGGGACCCTACGAGCAGTACTTC
CAWDTGGPYEQYF
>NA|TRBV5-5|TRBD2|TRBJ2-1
TGTGCCAGCAGCCGCGGGGGGGGGACAACCTACAATGAGCAGTTCTTC
CASSRGGGTTYNEQFF
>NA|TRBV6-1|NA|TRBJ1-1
TGTGCCAGCAGTGAGTTATCAGGGAACACTGAAGCTTTCTTT
CASSELSGNTEAFF
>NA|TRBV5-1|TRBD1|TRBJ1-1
TGCGCCAGCAGCATAGGGACAGGGGTACAATCTGGAGCTTTCTTT
CASSIGTGVQSGAFF
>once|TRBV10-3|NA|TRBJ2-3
TGTGCCACCACAGGGTACACAGATACGCAGTATTTT
CATTGYTDTQYF
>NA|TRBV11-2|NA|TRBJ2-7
TGTGCCAGCAGCTTAGACCCCTCGACGGGCTACGAGCAGTACTTC
CASSLDPSTGYEQYF
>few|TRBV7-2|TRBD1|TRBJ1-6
TGTGCCAGCAGCCGAGGGACAGGGGAAAATTCACCCCTCCACTTT
CASSRGTGENSPLHF
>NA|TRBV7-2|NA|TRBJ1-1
TGTGCCAGCAGCTTGGACTCGTACACTGAAGCTTTCTTT
CASSLDSYTEAFF
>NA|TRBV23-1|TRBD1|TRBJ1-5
TGCGCCAGCAACCGACATGCAGGGGGATATAGCAATCAGCCCCAGCATTTT
CASNRHAGGYSNQPQHF
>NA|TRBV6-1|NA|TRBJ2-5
TGTGCCAGCAGGAGCAGGGGCCAAGAGACCCAGTACTTC
CASRSRGQETQYF
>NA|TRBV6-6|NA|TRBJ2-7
TGTGCCAGCAGTTACTCATCCGGAGCCAGGGACGAGCAGTACTTC
CASSYSSGARDEQYF
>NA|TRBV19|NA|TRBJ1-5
TGTGCCAGTAGTACCCAACAGGGAATATTGAGTCAGCCCCAGCATTTT
CASSTQQGILSQPQHF